These 25 T cell receptor beta chains originate from one sample sequenced in a study of T-cell memory formation after mild COVID-19. TCRdb passed the 5' RACE reads through MiXCR, listing each CDR3 protein once. The profile covers 300,000 to 350,000 distinct CDR3 sequences, with approximately 19% appearing a single time and more than 20% taken by the ten largest. Sample: PBMCs or a T cell subset sorted from them (not recorded which). Receptors were obtained from a man aged 18-30 years who had mild COVID-19 (a few samples of this study predate the infection). Cell type and time point are not known.

This clonotype was seen a few times. J is TRBJ1-2 and V is TRBV28; maybe TRBD1 (6 bases). CDR1 is MDHEN and CDR2 is SYDVKM in the germline V gene. This CDR3 region has 12 residues. Between the trimmed V and J ends, which lost 7 bases and 4 bases, there was a span of 10 bases. CDR3 nucleotide sequence: TGTGCCAGCACGAGGGGGTCCTATGGCTACACCTTC. This encodes CASTRGSYGYTF.

This clonotype has more than one count but fewer than ten. This chain links TRBV4-3 with TRBJ1-2; 9 nucleotides line up with TRBD1. Trimming cost V 5 bases and J 6 bases; bases outside gene matches: 4. Germline values: CDR1 LGHNA, CDR2 YSLEER. The CDR3 runs to 13 residues. Here the CDR3 reads CASSVRTGDGYTF. CDR3 DNA: TGCGCCAGCAGCGTTCGGACAGGGGATGGCTACACCTTC.

There are a few counts of this clonotype. This rearrangement joins TRBV20-1 to TRBJ1-2; TRBD1 aligns across 7 bases. Germline lookup yields CDR1 DFQATT and CDR2 SNEGSKA (reference sequence). The CDR3 is made up of 16 amino acids. J was trimmed by 4 bases and V by 2 bases; bases with no gene match: 13. The CDR3 nucleotides read TGCAGTGCTAGACTCAGCAGGGGGAATCGTCCCTATGGCTACACCTTC. Translation gives CSARLSRGNRPYGYTF.

This chain links TRBV9 with TRBJ1-1, with TRBD1 matching 8 bases. The V and J ends lost 3 bases and 8 bases, in that order; junction bases with no gene match: 9. Germline loops: CDR1 SGDLS, CDR2 YYNGEE. The CDR3 is made up of 14 amino acids. The CDR3 nucleotides are TGTGCCAGCAGCGCCACCGGGACAGGTAACGAAGCTTTCTTT. Its protein is CASSATGTGNEAFF.

The sample holds a few counts of this clonotype. The chain recombines TRBV28 with TRBJ1-1; D unresolved. CDR3 size: 11 residues. V was cut by 3 bases and J by 10 bases, with 9 bases left in between. CDR1 and CDR2 (germline): MDHEN, SYDVKM. Written as DNA, the CDR3 is TGTGCCAGCAGTTTCGGGGTCACAGCTTTCTTT. This translates into CASSFGVTAFF.

This rearrangement joins TRBV29-1 to TRBJ2-3; D gene unclear. Germline V lookup: CDR1 SQVTM, CDR2 ANQGSEA. Between the trimmed V and J ends, which lost 4 bases and 2 bases, there was a span of 10 bases. The CDR3 consists of 13 residues. The CDR3: CSVAGMFTDTQYF. The CDR3 nucleotides read TGCAGCGTTGCTGGGATGTTCACAGATACGCAGTATTTT.

The rearrangement uses TRBV27 and TRBJ2-1; tentative D call: TRBD1 (6 bases). The CDR3 length is 15 residues. Between the trimmed V and J ends, which lost 6 bases and 4 bases, there was a span of 16 bases. From germline, CDR1 is MNHEY and CDR2 SMNVEV (reference sequence). The CDR3 here is CASSSTGTRYNEQFF. The DNA for the CDR3 is TGTGCCAGCAGCTCAACAGGGACAAGGTACAATGAGCAGTTCTTC.

This chain joins TRBV10-2 and TRBJ2-4; 11 bases are a match to TRBD1. The length of the CDR3 is 15 residues. Germline CDR1 WSHSY, CDR2 SAAADI. Trimming removed 8 bases from V and 0 bases from J; junction bases left unmatched: 3. The CDR3 coding sequence is TGCGCCAGCGGACAGGGGGCCACAGCCAAAAACATTCAGTACTTC. Its translation is CASGQGATAKNIQYF.

This clonotype was counted between two and nine times. This chain connects TRBV7-8 to TRBJ1-6, with D unclear. The CDR3 runs to 14 residues. The germline V and J ends were trimmed by 5 bases and 9 bases, with 14 bases remaining between them. Germline lookup yields CDR1 SGHVS and CDR2 FQNEAQ. CDR3 DNA sequence: TGTGCCAGCAGCGAAAGGGTACATGGTTCACCCCTCCACTTT. The encoded protein is CASSERVHGSPLHF.

This clonotype occurred a few times. J is TRBJ2-5 and V is TRBV3-1; TRBD2 is a possible D gene (6 bases). Trimming removed 2 bases at V and 5 bases at J, with 12 bases between. The germline gives CDR1 LGHDT, CDR2 YNNKEL (reference sequence). The CDR3 is 14 residues long. The CDR3 is CASSQSTGRETQYF. In DNA form, the CDR3 reads TGTGCCAGCAGCCAATCTACGGGGAGGGAGACCCAGTACTTC.

J is TRBJ2-1 and V is TRBV29-1, with D possibly being TRBD1 or TRBD2 (5 bases each). From germline, CDR1 is SQVTM and CDR2 ANQGSEA. This CDR3 has 11 residues. Trimming cost V 7 bases and J 7 bases, with 11 bases left between them. The CDR3 sequence: CSGRGENEQFF. CDR3 nucleotide sequence: TGCAGCGGGCGAGGGGAGAATGAGCAGTTCTTC.

In this sample, this clonotype turned up a few times. This chain connects TRBV2 to TRBJ2-3, with a weak D call TRBD2 (5 bases). Germline-derived CDR1 and CDR2 are SNHLY and FYNNEI. Trimming removed 6 bases at V and 8 bases at J, with 15 bases between. There are 13 residues in the CDR3. CDR3 protein: CASRADGPATQYF. CDR3 bases: TGTGCCAGCAGAGCGGACGGGCCGGCTACGCAGTATTTT.

A word on this clonotype: This could be a read error, since a much larger clone is one nucleotide away. The chain is built from TRBV5-1 and TRBJ2-1; 7 bases fit TRBD1. The germline V gene has CDR1 SGHRS and CDR2 YFSETQ. This CDR3 has 15 amino acids. V trimming: 4 bases; J trimming: 2 bases; junction bases outside the gene matches: 6. CDR3 bases: TGCGCCAGCAGCGGGACAGTGGGGACCTACAATGAGCAGTTCTTC. Protein sequence: CASSGTVGTYNEQFF. The variable domain in full, completed from reference TRBV5-1 and TRBJ2-1, reads KAGVTQTPRYLIKTRGQQVTLSCSPISGHRSVSWYQQTPGQGLQFLFEYFSETQRNKGNFPGRFSGRQFSNSRSEMNVSTLELGDSALYLCASSGTVGTYNEQFFGPGTRLTVL.

This clonotype came up a few times. V usage is TRBV20-1 and J usage is TRBJ2-3, with a tentative D call TRBD2 (5 bases). The CDR3 has 13 residues. From germline, CDR1 is DFQATT and CDR2 SNEGSKA (reference sequence). V gave up 2 bases and J gave up 11 bases, with 17 bases separating them. The DNA for the CDR3 is TGCAGTGCTAGACCTCCGGGCCCCGCGGGGCAGTATTTT. Amino acid sequence: CSARPPGPAGQYF.

The chain carries TRBV7-2 and TRBJ1-1; 9 bases match TRBD1. The trim removed 1 base at V and 7 bases at J, leaving 4 bases unmatched. Germline CDR1 SGHTA, CDR2 FQGNSA. The length of the CDR3 is 14 residues. CDR3 sequence reads: CASSLGTGVGEAFF. DNA for the CDR3: TGTGCCAGCAGCTTAGGGACAGGGGTCGGTGAAGCTTTCTTT. The complete variable domain, with remaining parts taken from reference TRBV7-2 and TRBJ1-1, reads GAGVSQSPSNKVTEKGKDVELRCDPISGHTALYWYRQSLGQGLEFLIYFQGNSAPDKSGLPSDRFSAERTGGSVSTLTIQRTQQEDSAVYLCASSLGTGVGEAFFGQGTRLTVV.

This rearrangement joins TRBV4-3 to TRBJ2-1, with 12 positions matching TRBD2. The V gene's germline CDR1 is LGHNA and CDR2 YSLEER. With 3 bases clipped from V and 2 bases from J, the junction kept 2 bases outside the gene matches. The CDR3 spans 16 residues. This CDR3 is CASSQGLAGAYNEQFF. In DNA form, the CDR3 reads TGCGCCAGCAGCCAGGGACTAGCGGGTGCCTACAATGAGCAGTTCTTC.

This clonotype was recorded at least ten times. The chain has TRBV12-3 or TRBV12-4 and TRBJ2-5, with no clear D. V was trimmed by 4 bases and J by 4 bases, leaving 4 bases between them. This CDR3 has 11 residues. The CDR3 coding sequence is TGTGCCAGCAGTTATCGAGAGACCCAGTACTTC. It codes for CASSYRETQYF.

The V call is TRBV4-1, the J call TRBJ2-7; 10 bases map to TRBD1. Germline lookup yields CDR1 MGHRA and CDR2 YSYEKL. V trimming: 4 bases; J trimming: 5 bases; junction bases outside the gene matches: 8. CDR3 size: 15 residues. CDR3 coding DNA: TGCGCCAGCAGCCTCCGGGACAGGGGAGTAGACGAGCAGTACTTC. This codes for CASSLRDRGVDEQYF.

This clonotype was recorded a few times. The chain carries TRBV4-1 and TRBJ2-3, with D possibly TRBD2 on 7 matching bases. Germline assignment: CDR1 MGHRA and CDR2 YSYEKL. V was clipped by 0 bases and J by 2 bases, with 12 bases between them. This CDR3 spans 16 amino acids. The DNA for the CDR3 is TGCGCCAGCAGCCAAGAGTTGCGGGGGCTCACAGATACGCAGTATTTT. The encoded protein is CASSQELRGLTDTQYF.

This clonotype has a count of ten or more. The chain carries TRBV3-1 and TRBJ2-1; 8 bases line up with TRBD2. Germline V lookup: CDR1 LGHDT, CDR2 YNNKEL (reference sequence). The trim removed 3 bases at V and 0 bases at J, leaving 7 bases unmatched. The CDR3 is 17 amino acids. In nucleotides, the CDR3 is TGTGCCAGCAGCCAGGCCGGCAGCGGGGGCTCCTACAATGAGCAGTTCTTC. Amino acid sequence: CASSQAGSGGSYNEQFF.

This clonotype was picked up a small number of times. The V call is TRBV20-1, the J call TRBJ2-5; tentatively, D is TRBD2 (7 bases). This CDR3 is built from 15 residues. In germline, CDR1 is DFQATT, CDR2 SNEGSKA (reference sequence). The ends were cut back, 5 bases at V and 5 bases at J, with 21 bases in the middle. CDR3 sequence reads: CSAPRLGGGLETQYF. The CDR3, as DNA: TGCAGTGCTCCCCGACTAGGCGGGGGCCTCGAGACCCAGTACTTC.

This clonotype was counted ten times or more. This chain connects TRBV7-8 to TRBJ2-7, with unresolved D. The length of the CDR3 is 14 residues. Trimming removed 1 base from V and 0 bases from J, with 7 bases in between. Germline values: CDR1 SGHVS, CDR2 FQNEAQ. The CDR3 sequence is CASSLGEYSYEQYF. CDR3 nucleotides: TGTGCCAGCAGCTTAGGCGAGTACTCCTACGAGCAGTACTTC.

CDR3 sequence: CASSVGFPSREQYF. In nucleotides, the CDR3 is TGTGCCAGCAGCGTGGGTTTCCCCTCGCGAGAGCAGTACTTC. The chain combines TRBV9 with TRBJ2-7; the D is unclear. The germline CDR1 and CDR2 sequences are SGDLS and YYNGEE. Trimming removed 2 bases from V and 7 bases from J, with 16 bases in between. CDR3 length: 14 residues. The entire variable domain, with the rest obtained from reference TRBV9 and TRBJ2-7, is as follows: DSGVTQTPKHLITATGQRVTLRCSPRSGDLSVYWYQQSLDQGLQFLIQYYNGEERAKGNILERFSAQQFPDLHSELNLSSLELGDSALYFCASSVGFPSREQYFGPGTRLTVT.

This chain connects TRBV19 to TRBJ1-2; TRBD1 might be the D (6 bases). This CDR3 contains 12 residues. In germline, CDR1 is LNHDA, CDR2 SQIVND (reference sequence). V gave up 5 bases and J gave up 8 bases, with 12 bases separating them. The CDR3 DNA sequence: TGTGCCAGTAGTTTACAGGGTTGGGGCTACACCTTC. Translation gives CASSLQGWGYTF.

The sample holds a few counts of this clonotype. This chain uses TRBV25-1 with TRBJ2-3; D is possibly TRBD2 (6 bases). V was trimmed by 5 bases and J by 0 bases, leaving 12 bases between them. CDR3 length: 15 amino acids. Germline loops: CDR1 MGHDK, CDR2 SYGVNS. CDR3: CASSKGLLSTDTQYF. CDR3 sequence (DNA): TGTGCCAGCAGTAAGGGACTCCTCAGCACAGATACGCAGTATTTT.